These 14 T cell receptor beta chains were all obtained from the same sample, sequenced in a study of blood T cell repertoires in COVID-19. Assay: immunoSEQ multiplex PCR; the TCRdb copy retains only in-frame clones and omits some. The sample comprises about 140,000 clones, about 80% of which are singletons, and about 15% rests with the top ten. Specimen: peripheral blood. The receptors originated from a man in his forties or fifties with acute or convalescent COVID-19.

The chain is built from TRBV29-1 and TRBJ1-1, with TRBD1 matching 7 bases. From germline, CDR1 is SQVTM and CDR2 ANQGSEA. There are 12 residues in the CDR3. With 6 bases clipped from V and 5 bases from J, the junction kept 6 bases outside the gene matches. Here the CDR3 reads CSVKRQGTEAFF. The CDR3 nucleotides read TGCAGCGTCAAGAGACAGGGTACTGAAGCTTTCTTT.

The CDR3 coding sequence is TGTGCCATCAGTGAGTTCCCGGGTTCCCACACCTTC. It is translated as CAISEFPGSHTF. The chain recombines TRBV10-3 with TRBJ1-2, with D uncertain. CDR1 ENHRY and CDR2 SYGVKD come from the germline V gene. The length of the CDR3 is 12 residues. V was pared by 1 base and J by 12 bases, with 12 bases between.

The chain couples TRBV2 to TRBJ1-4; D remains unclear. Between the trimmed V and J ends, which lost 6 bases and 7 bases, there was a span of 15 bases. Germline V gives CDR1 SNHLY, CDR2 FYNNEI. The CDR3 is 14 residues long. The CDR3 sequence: CASSPGGLSEKLFF. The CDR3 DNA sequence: TGTGCCAGCAGCCCGGGTGGTTTGAGTGAAAAACTGTTTTTT.

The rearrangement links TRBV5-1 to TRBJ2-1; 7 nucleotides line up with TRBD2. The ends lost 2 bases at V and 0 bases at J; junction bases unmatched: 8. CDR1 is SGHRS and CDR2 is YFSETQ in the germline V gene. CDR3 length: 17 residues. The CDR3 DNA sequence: TGCGCCAGCAGCTTACTCCCAGCGGGGAGCTCCTACAATGAGCAGTTCTTC. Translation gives CASSLLPAGSSYNEQFF.

CDR3: CASSPRFRDSNEKLFF. The CDR3 region has the DNA TGTGCCAGCAGCCCCAGGTTCAGGGACTCTAATGAAAAACTGTTTTTT. This chain joins TRBV7-6 and TRBJ1-4; TRBD1 might be the D (5 bases). V lost 5 bases and J 3 bases, leaving 16 bases between the germline ends. Germline CDR1 is SGHVS and CDR2 is FNYEAQ. The CDR3 consists of 16 residues.

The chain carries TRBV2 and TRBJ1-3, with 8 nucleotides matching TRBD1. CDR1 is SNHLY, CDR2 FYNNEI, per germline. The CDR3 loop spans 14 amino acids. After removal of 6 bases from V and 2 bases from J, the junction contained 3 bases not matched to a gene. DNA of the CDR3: TGTGCCAGCAGCGCACAGGGGGCTGGAAACACCATATATTTT. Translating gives CASSAQGAGNTIYF.

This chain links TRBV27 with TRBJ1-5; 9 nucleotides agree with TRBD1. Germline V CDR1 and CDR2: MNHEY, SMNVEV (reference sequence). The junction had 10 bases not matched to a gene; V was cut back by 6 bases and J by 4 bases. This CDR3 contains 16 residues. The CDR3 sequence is CASSLIGTGINQPQHF. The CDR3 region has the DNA TGTGCCAGCAGCCTGATCGGGACAGGGATAAATCAGCCCCAGCATTTT.

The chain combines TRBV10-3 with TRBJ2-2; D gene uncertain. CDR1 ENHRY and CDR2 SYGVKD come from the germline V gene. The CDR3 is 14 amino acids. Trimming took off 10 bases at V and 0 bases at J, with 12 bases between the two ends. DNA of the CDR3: TGTGCCACCTATAGCTTGGCGAACACCGGGGAGCTGTTTTTT. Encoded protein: CATYSLANTGELFF.

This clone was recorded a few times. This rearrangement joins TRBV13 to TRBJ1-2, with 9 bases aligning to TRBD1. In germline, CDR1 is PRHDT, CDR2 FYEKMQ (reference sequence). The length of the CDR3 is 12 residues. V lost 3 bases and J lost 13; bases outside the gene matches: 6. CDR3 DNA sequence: TGTGCCAGCAGCTTCCTTGGGGACAGGGTCACCTTC. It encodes CASSFLGDRVTF.

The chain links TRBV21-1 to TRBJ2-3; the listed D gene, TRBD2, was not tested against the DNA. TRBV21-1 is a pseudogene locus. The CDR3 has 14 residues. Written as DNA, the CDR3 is TGTGCTCTGACTAGCGGGGTTAGCACAGATACGCAGTATTTT. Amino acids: CALTSGVSTDTQYF.

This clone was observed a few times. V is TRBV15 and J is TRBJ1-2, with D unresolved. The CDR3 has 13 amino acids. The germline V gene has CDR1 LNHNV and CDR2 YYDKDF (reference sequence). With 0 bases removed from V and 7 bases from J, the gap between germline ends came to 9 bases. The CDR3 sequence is CATSRETLSGYTF. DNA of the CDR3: TGTGCCACCAGCAGAGAGACACTGAGTGGCTACACCTTC.

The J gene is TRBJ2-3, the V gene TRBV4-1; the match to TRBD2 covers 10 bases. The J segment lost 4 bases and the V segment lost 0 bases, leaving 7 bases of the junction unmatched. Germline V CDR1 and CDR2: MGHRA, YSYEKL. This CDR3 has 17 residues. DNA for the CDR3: TGCGCCAGCAGCCAAGATTTGAGCGGGGGGGGATCAGATACGCAGTATTTT. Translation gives CASSQDLSGGGSDTQYF.

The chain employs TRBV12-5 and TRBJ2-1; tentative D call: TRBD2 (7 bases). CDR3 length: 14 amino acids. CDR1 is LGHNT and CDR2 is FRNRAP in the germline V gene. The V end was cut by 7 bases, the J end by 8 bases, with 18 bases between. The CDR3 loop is CASAGGREFHEQFF. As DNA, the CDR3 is TGTGCTAGTGCCGGGGGGCGGGAATTCCATGAGCAGTTCTTC.

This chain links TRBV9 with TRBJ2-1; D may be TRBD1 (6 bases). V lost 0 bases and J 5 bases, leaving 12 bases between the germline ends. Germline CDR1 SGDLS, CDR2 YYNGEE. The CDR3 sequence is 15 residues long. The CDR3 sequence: CASSVGWGQDNEQFF. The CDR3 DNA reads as TGTGCCAGCAGCGTAGGGTGGGGGCAGGACAATGAGCAGTTCTTC.